The rows below give T cell receptor beta chains drawn from one sample of a study of cytomegalovirus exposure and HLA in healthy donors. Profiling relied on immunoSEQ multiplex PCR, and the TCRdb table lists in-frame clones only, not all of them. Here the sample spans approximately 100,000 clones, roughly 9.4% being singletons. Input material: PBMCs. Source of these receptors: a man over 45 in good health and CMV-seropositive. Both conserved end residues are part of each CDR3. A D gene is named only where the DNA matches it firmly. Size values are once, few and many counts, or a class for expanded clones, and some rows have none.

TRBV5-1	15	.	TRBJ2-3	TRBD1	TGCGCCAGCAGCACGGGACAGACGAGCACAGATACGCAGTATTTT	CASSTGQTSTDTQYF
TRBV10-1	15	.	TRBJ2-7	.	TGCGCCAGCAGTGAGTTCGCGGGTGTGGGTTCCGAGCAGTACTTC	CASSEFAGVGSEQYF
TRBV5-1	18	.	TRBJ1-4	TRBD1	TGCGCCAGCAGGTTGGGGCCCACAGGGACAGGGGGAGATGAAAAACTGTTTTTT	CASRLGPTGTGGDEKLFF
TRBV5-1	15	.	TRBJ2-2	TRBD1	TGCGCCAGCAGCTTGGACAGGGGGGACACCGGGGAGCTGTTTTTT	CASSLDRGDTGELFF
TRBV4-1	13	few	TRBJ2-7	.	TGCGCCAGCAGCCAGGTTCAGGGCCACGAGCAGTACTTC	CASSQVQGHEQYF
TRBV2	20	few	TRBJ1-2	TRBD1	TGTGCCAGCAACCTGCCCGGGACAGGGGGCGCCGGAACTTTACAGGGTGGCTACACCTTC	CASNLPGTGGAGTLQGGYTF
TRBV13	14	few	TRBJ1-2	TRBD1	TGTGCCAGCAGCACCTGGACAGGGGTCGACGGCTACACCTTC	CASSTWTGVDGYTF
TRBV2	14	.	TRBJ2-3	.	TGTGCCAGCAAGTTAGTGCGGGGACCAGATACGCAGTATTTT	CASKLVRGPDTQYF
TRBV5-1	12	.	TRBJ2-7	.	TGCGCCAGCAGCTCGCAGGGGAACGAGCAGTACTTC	CASSSQGNEQYF
TRBV4-3	15	many	TRBJ2-1	TRBD2	TGCGCCAGCAGCCAGGGCGGGAGCTCCTACAATGAGCAGTTCTTC	CASSQGGSSYNEQFF
TRBV4-2	16	few	TRBJ2-1	TRBD2	TGTGCCAGCAGCCAAGGCCGTTCCCCTACTAGCGATGAGCAGTTCTTC	CASSQGRSPTSDEQFF
TRBV29-1	12	.	TRBJ1-2	.	TGCAGCGTCCATCGAACATCGGGGGGCTACACCTTC	CSVHRTSGGYTF
TRBV2	16	few	TRBJ2-1	TRBD1	TGTGCCAGCAGTGAGACAGGGGGCGCGTCCTACAATGAGCAGTTCTTC	CASSETGGASYNEQFF
TRBV10-2	14	few	TRBJ2-3	.	TGCGCCAGCAGTGGGGCTGGATCCACAGATACGCAGTATTTT	CASSGAGSTDTQYF
TRBV18	14	.	TRBJ2-5	.	TGTGCCAGCTCACCATCAGTAAGCCAAGAGACCCAGTACTTC	CASSPSVSQETQYF
TRBV19	15	.	TRBJ1-6	.	TGTGCCAGTAGTATCGGTTGGTCCTATAATTCACCCCTCCACTTT	CASSIGWSYNSPLHF
TRBV7-2	14	few	TRBJ2-4	.	TGTGCCAGCAGTCCGGCGGGGTCAAAAAACATTCAGTACTTC	CASSPAGSKNIQYF
TRBV19	14	few	TRBJ2-2	TRBD2	TGTGCCAGCGCTTCGGGAGGAGTGTCCGGGGAGCTGTTTTTT	CASASGGVSGELFF
TRBV11-3	15	.	TRBJ2-1	.	TGTGCCAGCAGCCCTCGGGCAGGGGCCTACAATGAGCAGTTCTTC	CASSPRAGAYNEQFF
TRBV7-9	17	.	TRBJ2-7	.	TGTGCCAGCAGCGCAAGGGGGGGTCGGGAAAAACTCTACGAGCAGTACTTC	CASSARGGREKLYEQYF
TRBV28	15	few	TRBJ2-3	TRBD2	TGTGCCAGCAGTGAGGAAGCGGGAGGAGTGGATACGCAGTATTTT	CASSEEAGGVDTQYF
TRBV18	14	.	TRBJ1-1	.	TGTGCCAGCTCACTAACAGCCCAGAACACTGAAGCTTTCTTT	CASSLTAQNTEAFF
TRBV6-1	17	few	TRBJ1-5	TRBD1	TGTGCCAGCAGTGACAAAGGGACAGATTATAGCAATCAGCCCCAGCATTTT	CASSDKGTDYSNQPQHF
TRBV28	15	.	TRBJ1-5	TRBD1	TGTGCCAGCAGTACCCCCACGGACAGGGGTCAGCCCCAGCATTTT	CASSTPTDRGQPQHF
TRBV7-6	14	few	TRBJ1-1	.	TGTGCCAGCAGCTTAAGAACTTTGAACACTGAAGCTTTCTTT	CASSLRTLNTEAFF
TRBV29-1	12	.	TRBJ1-4	.	TGCAGCGTCACAGGAGCGAATGAAAAACTGTTTTTT	CSVTGANEKLFF
TRBV2	14	.	TRBJ2-5	TRBD1	TGTGCCAGAGGGACAGGGGGCAAACAAGAGACCCAGTACTTC	CARGTGGKQETQYF
TRBV5-1	14	few	TRBJ2-7	.	TGCGCCAGCAGCTTGGGCACAGTCGCCTACGAGCAGTACTTC	CASSLGTVAYEQYF
TRBV4-3	18	.	TRBJ1-1	.	TGCGCCAGCAGCCAATCACTTACGACGGGGGGGGCGAACACTGAAGCTTTCTTT	CASSQSLTTGGANTEAFF
TRBV19	15	few	TRBJ2-3	TRBD1	TGTGCCAGTAGTACCGGGACAGCATGGGGAGATACGCAGTATTTT	CASSTGTAWGDTQYF
TRBV4-1	16	.	TRBJ1-4	TRBD1	TGCGCCAGCAGCCAAGGACAGGGGGCCGGAGGAGAAAAACTGTTTTTT	CASSQGQGAGGEKLFF
TRBV15	16	few	TRBJ2-3	TRBD2	TGTGCCACCAGCAGAGTTAGCGGGGCTTTCACAGATACGCAGTATTTT	CATSRVSGAFTDTQYF
TRBV5-4	13	.	TRBJ2-7	.	TGTGCCAGCAGCTTGACTAACTCCTACGAGCAGTACTTC	CASSLTNSYEQYF
TRBV30	12	.	TRBJ1-1	.	TGTGCCTGGGGGGAGACGGGCACTGAAGCTTTCTTT	CAWGETGTEAFF
TRBV7-3	14	few	TRBJ2-7	.	TGTGCCAGCAGCTTGGGTCCAGGGGCGAACGAGCAGTACTTC	CASSLGPGANEQYF
TRBV28	14	few	TRBJ2-1	.	TGTGCCAGCAGGTTGGGGGGGGCAGGTAATGAGCAGTTCTTC	CASRLGGAGNEQFF
TRBV27	13	medium-sized	TRBJ2-7	.	TGTGCCAGCAGTTTGGGACTTTCCTACGAGCAGTACTTC	CASSLGLSYEQYF
TRBV5-1	16	.	TRBJ2-3	TRBD2	TGCGCCAGCAGCCCTCTAGCGGGAGGGAGGGCAGATACGCAGTATTTT	CASSPLAGGRADTQYF
TRBV5-8	11	few	TRBJ2-5	.	TGTGCCAGCAGCTCCTTTGAGACCCAGTACTTC	CASSSFETQYF